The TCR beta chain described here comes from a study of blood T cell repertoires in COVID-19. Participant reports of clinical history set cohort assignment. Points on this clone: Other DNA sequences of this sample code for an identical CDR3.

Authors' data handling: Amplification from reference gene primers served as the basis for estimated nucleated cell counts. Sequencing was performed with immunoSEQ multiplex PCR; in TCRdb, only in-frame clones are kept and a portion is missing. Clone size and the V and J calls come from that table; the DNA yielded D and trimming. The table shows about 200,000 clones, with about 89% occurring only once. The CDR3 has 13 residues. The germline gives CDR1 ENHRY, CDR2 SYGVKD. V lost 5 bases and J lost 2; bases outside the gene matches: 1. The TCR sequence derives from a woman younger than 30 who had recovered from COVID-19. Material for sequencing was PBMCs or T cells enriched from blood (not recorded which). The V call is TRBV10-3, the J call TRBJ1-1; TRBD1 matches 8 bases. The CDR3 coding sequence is TGTGCCATCAGTACAGGGGGAAACACTGAAGCTTTCTTT. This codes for CAISTGGNTEAFF.